Included here is one TCR beta chain sequence, with context. Time point: pre-treatment sample, taken before nivolumab and TIL therapy. This sample was included in a study of TIL therapy for anti-PD-1-resistant metastatic lung cancer. The V gene's germline CDR1 is MGHRA and CDR2 YSYEKL. Trimming removed 3 bases from V and 6 bases from J, with 11 bases in between. The CDR3 is 14 residues long. Sequencing used immunoSEQ v3. Clones were sequenced by immunoSEQ multiplex PCR, and TCRdb holds only the in-frame ones, with some missing. The sample records some 18,000 clones, 83% being singletons. This sequence joins TRBV4-1 and TRBJ1-4; possible D gene TRBD1, 5 bases. Here the sequenced sample was blood, taken at baseline. The sequence was obtained from a person between 30 and 80 years old with non-small cell lung cancer. CDR3 bases: TGCGCCAGCAGCCAGGGGAGGGGACATGAAAAACTGTTTTTT. This gives the protein CASSQGRGHEKLFF.